The 7 T cell receptor beta chains below come from one sample, sequenced in a study of T cell changes during pregnancy in multiple sclerosis. Generated by immunoSEQ multiplex PCR, the TCRdb table keeps only in-frame clones and is missing some. The table shows under 85,000 clones, with roughly nine tenths occurring only once. Sequencing was performed on CD4+ T cells from peripheral blood mononuclear cells, taken in the third trimester of pregnancy. Receptors originate from a female donor in good health, enrolled as a control in a pregnancy study.

The genes are TRBV7-9 and TRBJ1-4; no firm D call. The length of the CDR3 is 15 residues. The germline V gene has CDR1 SEHNR and CDR2 FQNEAQ (reference sequence). Trimming took 1 base from V and 3 from J, leaving 9 bases between them. The CDR3 spells CASSLGGSANEKLFF. In DNA, the CDR3 is TGTGCCAGCAGCTTAGGGGGTAGCGCTAATGAAAAACTGTTTTTT.

The chain carries TRBV7-8 and TRBJ2-1; TRBD1 matches 8 bases. V trimming: 4 bases; J trimming: 12 bases; junction bases outside the gene matches: 11. Germline V lookup: CDR1 SGHVS, CDR2 FQNEAQ. This CDR3 is built from 14 residues. CDR3 sequence reads: CASSSRTGSHGQFF. As DNA, the CDR3 is TGTGCCAGCAGCTCCCGGACAGGGAGCCATGGGCAGTTCTTC.

This clone is a singleton in its sample. This sequence joins TRBV5-6 and TRBJ1-3, with D unclear. CDR1 SGHDT and CDR2 YYEEEE come from the germline V gene. The CDR3 length is 13 residues. Trimming stripped 4 bases from V and 11 bases from J, with 16 bases between. The CDR3 bases are TGTGCCAGCAGCCATGCCAGTAATAACGCCATATATTTT. Encoded protein: CASSHASNNAIYF.

This sequence joins TRBV7-9 and TRBJ1-5; D unresolved. V lost 1 base, J lost 2 bases, and 9 bases lay in between. The CDR3 runs to 15 residues. Germline CDR1 reads SEHNR; CDR2 reads FQNEAQ (reference sequence). The CDR3 loop reads CASSLEGGGNQPQHF. DNA of the CDR3: TGTGCCAGCAGCTTAGAGGGAGGTGGCAATCAGCCCCAGCATTTT.

The V and J genes are TRBV19 and TRBJ1-1; D gene uncertain. The CDR3 runs 12 residues. V lost 3 bases and J 5 bases, leaving 7 bases between the germline ends. Germline V gene data show CDR1 as LNHDA and CDR2 as SQIVND (reference sequence). The CDR3 protein is CASSMTRTEAFF. CDR3 coding DNA: TGTGCCAGTAGTATGACGAGGACTGAAGCTTTCTTT.

A few counts support this clone. The chain recombines TRBV7-9 with TRBJ1-2, with D perhaps TRBD1 (5 bases). The CDR3 has 14 amino acids. Germline values: CDR1 SEHNR, CDR2 FQNEAQ (reference sequence). The V end was cut by 1 base, the J end by 8 bases, with 14 bases between. The CDR3 is CASSLEAGRSGYTF. The CDR3 nucleotides read TGTGCCAGCAGCTTAGAGGCAGGGAGGAGCGGCTACACCTTC.

The chain couples TRBV27 to TRBJ1-1; TRBD1 might be the D (6 bases). This CDR3 has 17 amino acids. Trimming stripped 0 bases from V and 3 bases from J, with 17 bases between. Germline V gives CDR1 MNHEY, CDR2 SMNVEV (reference sequence). The CDR3 loop is CASSLSVGLTGYTEAFF. CDR3 coding DNA: TGTGCCAGCAGTTTATCGGTGGGGTTAACAGGGTACACTGAAGCTTTCTTT.